This T cell receptor beta chain came from a study of identical twins. MiXCR, run by TCRdb on the 5' RACE reads, gives a single entry per CDR3 protein. The data show more than 400,000 distinct CDR3 sequences, with nearly 15% seen just once and roughly 0.44% held by the top ten. The CDR3 extends over 15 amino acids. The V gene lost 5 bases and the J gene lost 4 bases, with 12 bases spanning the gap. This clonotype was picked up a small number of times. This sample also belongs to another study, concerning yellow fever vaccine responses in identical twins.

The chain carries TRBV12-3 or TRBV12-4 and TRBJ1-6; D may be TRBD1 (5 bases). What was sequenced was CD4+ T cells sorted from blood. The source is a woman under 30 in good health. In nucleotides, the CDR3 is TGTGCCAGCAGTCCAATAGACAGTTATAATTCACCCCTCCACTTT. Its protein is CASSPIDSYNSPLHF.